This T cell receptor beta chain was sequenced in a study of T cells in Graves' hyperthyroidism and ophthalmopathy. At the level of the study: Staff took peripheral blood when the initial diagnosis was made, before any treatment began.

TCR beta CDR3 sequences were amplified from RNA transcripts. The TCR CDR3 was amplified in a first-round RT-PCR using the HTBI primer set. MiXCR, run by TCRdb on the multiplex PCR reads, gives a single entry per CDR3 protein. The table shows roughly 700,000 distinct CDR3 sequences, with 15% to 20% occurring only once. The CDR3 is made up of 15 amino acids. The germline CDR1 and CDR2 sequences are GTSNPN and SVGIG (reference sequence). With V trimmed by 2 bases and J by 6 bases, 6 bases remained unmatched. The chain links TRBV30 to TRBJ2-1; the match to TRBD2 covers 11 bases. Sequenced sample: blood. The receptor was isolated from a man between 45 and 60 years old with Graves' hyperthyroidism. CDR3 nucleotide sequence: TGTGCCTGGAGTTTAGCGGGAGGGCCGGGCAATGAGCAGTTCTTC. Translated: CAWSLAGGPGNEQFF. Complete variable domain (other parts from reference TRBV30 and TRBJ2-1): SQTIHQWPATLVQPVGSPLSLECTVEGTSNPNLYWYRQAAGRGLQLLFYSVGIGQISSEVPQNLSASRPQDRQFILSSKKLLLSDSGFYLCAWSLAGGPGNEQFFGPGTRLTVL.